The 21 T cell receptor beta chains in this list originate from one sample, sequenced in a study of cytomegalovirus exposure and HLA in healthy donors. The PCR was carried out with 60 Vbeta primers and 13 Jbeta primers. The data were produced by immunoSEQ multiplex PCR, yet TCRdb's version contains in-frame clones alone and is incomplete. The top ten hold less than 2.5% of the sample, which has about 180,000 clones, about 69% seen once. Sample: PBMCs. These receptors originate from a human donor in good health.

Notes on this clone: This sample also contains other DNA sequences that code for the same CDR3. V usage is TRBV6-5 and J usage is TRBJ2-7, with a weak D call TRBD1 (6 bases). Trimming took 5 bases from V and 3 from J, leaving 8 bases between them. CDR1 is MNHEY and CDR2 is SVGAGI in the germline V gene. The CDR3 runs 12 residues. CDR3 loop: CASSRTVYEQYF. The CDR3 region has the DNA TGTGCCAGCAGTAGGACAGTCTACGAGCAGTACTTC.

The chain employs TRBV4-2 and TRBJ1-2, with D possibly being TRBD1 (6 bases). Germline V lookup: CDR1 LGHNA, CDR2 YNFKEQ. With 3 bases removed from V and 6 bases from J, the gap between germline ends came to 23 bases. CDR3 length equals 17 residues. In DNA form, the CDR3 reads TGTGCCAGCAGCCAGGATTTGAATTACAGGGCGCTCGATGGCTACACCTTC. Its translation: CASSQDLNYRALDGYTF.

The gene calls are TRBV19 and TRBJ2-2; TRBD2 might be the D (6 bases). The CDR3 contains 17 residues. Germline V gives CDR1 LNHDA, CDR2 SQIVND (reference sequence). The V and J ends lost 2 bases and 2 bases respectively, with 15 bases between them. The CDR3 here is CASSIFEAGPNTGELFF. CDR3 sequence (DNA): TGTGCCAGTAGTATATTCGAGGCGGGGCCAAACACCGGGGAGCTGTTTTTT.

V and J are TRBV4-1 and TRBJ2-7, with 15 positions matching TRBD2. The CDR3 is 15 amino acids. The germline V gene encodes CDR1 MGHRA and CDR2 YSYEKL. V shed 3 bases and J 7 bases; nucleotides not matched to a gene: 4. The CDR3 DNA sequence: TGCGCCAGCAGCCAGGGACTAGCGGGGGGTCGGGAGCAGTACTTC. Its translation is CASSQGLAGGREQYF.

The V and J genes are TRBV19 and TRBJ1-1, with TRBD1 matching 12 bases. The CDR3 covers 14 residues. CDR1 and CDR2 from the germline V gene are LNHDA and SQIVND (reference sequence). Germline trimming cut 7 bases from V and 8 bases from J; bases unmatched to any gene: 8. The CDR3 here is CASKRRDRGREAFF. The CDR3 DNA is TGTGCCAGTAAACGCCGGGACAGGGGGCGAGAAGCTTTCTTT.

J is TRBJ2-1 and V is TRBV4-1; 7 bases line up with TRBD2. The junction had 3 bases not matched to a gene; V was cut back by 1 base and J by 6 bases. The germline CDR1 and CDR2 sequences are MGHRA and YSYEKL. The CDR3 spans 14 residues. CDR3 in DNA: TGCGCCAGCAGCCAAGGACTAGCTGTCAATGAGCAGTTCTTC. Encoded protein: CASSQGLAVNEQFF.

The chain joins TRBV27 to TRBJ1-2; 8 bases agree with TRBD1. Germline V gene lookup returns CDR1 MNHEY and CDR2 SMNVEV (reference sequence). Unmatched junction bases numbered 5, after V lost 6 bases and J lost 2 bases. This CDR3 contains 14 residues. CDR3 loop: CASSRDRRNYGYTF. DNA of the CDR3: TGTGCCAGCAGCCGGGACAGGCGAAACTATGGCTACACCTTC.

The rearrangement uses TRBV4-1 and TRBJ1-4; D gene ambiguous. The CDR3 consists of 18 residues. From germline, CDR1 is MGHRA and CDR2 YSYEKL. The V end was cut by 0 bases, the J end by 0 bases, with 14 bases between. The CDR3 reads CASSQDLSAYATNEKLFF. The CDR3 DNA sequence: TGCGCCAGCAGCCAAGATCTAAGTGCTTATGCAACTAATGAAAAACTGTTTTTT.

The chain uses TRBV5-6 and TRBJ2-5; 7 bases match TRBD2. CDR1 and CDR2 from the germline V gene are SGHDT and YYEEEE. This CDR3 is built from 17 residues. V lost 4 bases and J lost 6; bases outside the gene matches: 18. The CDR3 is CASSEGLTSGSGKTQYF. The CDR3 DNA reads TGTGCCAGCAGCGAGGGACTAACCAGCGGGTCGGGGAAGACCCAGTACTTC.

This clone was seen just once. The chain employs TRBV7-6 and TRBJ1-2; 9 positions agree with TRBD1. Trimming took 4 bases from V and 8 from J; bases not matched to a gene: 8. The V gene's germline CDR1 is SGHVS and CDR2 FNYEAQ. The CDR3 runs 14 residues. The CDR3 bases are TGTGCCAGCAGCTCACAGGGGGCATCGGGAGGCTACACCTTC. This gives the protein CASSSQGASGGYTF. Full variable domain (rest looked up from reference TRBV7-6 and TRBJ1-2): GAGVSQSPRYKVTKRGQDVALRCDPISGHVSLYWYRQALGQGPEFLTYFNYEAQQDKSGLPNDRFSAERPEGSISTLTIQRTEQRDSAMYRCASSSQGASGGYTFGSGTRLTVV.

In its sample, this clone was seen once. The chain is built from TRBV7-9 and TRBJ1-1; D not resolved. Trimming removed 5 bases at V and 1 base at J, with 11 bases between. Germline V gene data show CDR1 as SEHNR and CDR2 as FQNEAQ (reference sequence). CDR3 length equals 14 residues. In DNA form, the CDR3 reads TGTGCCAGCAGCCCCGGGAGAGAGAACACTGAAGCTTTCTTT. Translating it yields CASSPGRENTEAFF. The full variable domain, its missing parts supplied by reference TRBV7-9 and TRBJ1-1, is DTGVSQNPRHKITKRGQNVTFRCDPISEHNRLYWYRQTLGQGPEFLTYFQNEAQLEKSRLLSDRFSAERPKGSFSTLEIQRTEQGDSAMYLCASSPGRENTEAFFGQGTRLTVV.

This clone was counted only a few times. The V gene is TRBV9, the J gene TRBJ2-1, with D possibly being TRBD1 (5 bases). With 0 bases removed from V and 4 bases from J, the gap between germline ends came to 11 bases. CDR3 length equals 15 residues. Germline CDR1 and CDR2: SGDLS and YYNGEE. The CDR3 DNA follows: TGTGCCAGCAGCGTAGGATCCGACAGTTACAATGAGCAGTTCTTC. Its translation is CASSVGSDSYNEQFF.

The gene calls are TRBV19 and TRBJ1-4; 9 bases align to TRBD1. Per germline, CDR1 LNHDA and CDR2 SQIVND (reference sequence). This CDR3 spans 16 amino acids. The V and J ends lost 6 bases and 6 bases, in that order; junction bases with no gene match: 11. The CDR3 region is CASRGSYRGRDEKLFF. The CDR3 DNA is TGTGCCAGTAGAGGGTCCTACAGGGGGCGCGATGAAAAACTGTTTTTT.

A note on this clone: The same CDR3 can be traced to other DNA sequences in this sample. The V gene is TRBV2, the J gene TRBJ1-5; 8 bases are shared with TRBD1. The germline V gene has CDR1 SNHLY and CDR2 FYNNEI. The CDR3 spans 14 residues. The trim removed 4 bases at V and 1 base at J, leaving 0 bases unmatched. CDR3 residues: CASSGQGSNQPQHF. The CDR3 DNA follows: TGTGCCAGCAGTGGACAGGGGAGCAATCAGCCCCAGCATTTT.

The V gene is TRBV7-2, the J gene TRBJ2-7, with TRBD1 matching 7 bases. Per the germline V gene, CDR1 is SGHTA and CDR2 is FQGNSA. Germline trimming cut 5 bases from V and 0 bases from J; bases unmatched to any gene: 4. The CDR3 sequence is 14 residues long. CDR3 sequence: CASSPDRSSYEQYF. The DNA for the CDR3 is TGTGCCAGCAGCCCGGACAGGAGCTCCTACGAGCAGTACTTC.

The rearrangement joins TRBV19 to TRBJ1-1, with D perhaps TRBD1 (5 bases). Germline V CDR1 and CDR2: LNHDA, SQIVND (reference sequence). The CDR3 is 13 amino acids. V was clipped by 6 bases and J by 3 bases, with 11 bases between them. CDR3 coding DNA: TGTGCCAGTAGCCCTTCGGGGGACACTGAAGCTTTCTTT. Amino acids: CASSPSGDTEAFF.

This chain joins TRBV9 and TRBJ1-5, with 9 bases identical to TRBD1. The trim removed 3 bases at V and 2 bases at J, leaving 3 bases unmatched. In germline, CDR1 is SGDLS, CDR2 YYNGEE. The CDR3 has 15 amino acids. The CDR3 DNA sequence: TGTGCCAGCAGCGGGGGACAGGGCGGCAATCAGCCCCAGCATTTT. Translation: CASSGGQGGNQPQHF.

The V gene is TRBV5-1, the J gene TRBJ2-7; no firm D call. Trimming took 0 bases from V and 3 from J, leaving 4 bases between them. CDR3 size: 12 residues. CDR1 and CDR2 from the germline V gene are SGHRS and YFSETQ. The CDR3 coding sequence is TGCGCCAGCAGCTTGGACAACTACGAGCAGTACTTC. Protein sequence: CASSLDNYEQYF.

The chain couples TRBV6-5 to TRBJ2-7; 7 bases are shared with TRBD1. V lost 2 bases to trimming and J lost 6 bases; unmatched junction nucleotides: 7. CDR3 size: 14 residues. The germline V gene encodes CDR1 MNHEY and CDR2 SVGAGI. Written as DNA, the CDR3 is TGTGCCAGCAGTTACGGGACAGTGCCTACCGAGCAGTACTTC. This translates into CASSYGTVPTEQYF.

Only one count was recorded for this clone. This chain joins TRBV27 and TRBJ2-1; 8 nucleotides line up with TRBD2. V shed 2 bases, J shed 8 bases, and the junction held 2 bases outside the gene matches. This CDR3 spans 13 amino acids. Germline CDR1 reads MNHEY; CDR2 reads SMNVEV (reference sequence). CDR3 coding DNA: TGTGCCAGCAGTTTACGGGGGGGGGATGAGCAGTTCTTC. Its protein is CASSLRGGDEQFF.

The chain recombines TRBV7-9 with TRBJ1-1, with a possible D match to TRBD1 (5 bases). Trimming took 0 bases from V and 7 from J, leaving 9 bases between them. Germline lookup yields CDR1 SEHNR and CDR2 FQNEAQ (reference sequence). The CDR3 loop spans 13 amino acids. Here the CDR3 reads CASSLATVSEAFF. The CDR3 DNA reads TGTGCCAGCAGCTTAGCGACAGTGAGTGAAGCTTTCTTT.